One sample yielded the 21 T cell receptor beta chains listed below, sequenced in a study of blood T cell repertoires in COVID-19. Libraries were prepared by immunoSEQ multiplex PCR; TCRdb keeps only in-frame clonotypes and omits some of them. The sample lists roughly 250,000 clones, roughly 81% occurring once. Sequencing was carried out using peripheral blood. The source of these receptors is a man aged 50 to 60 with acute or convalescent COVID-19.

This clone was detected a few times. This chain uses TRBV11-3 with TRBJ2-3; D unclear. The germline gives CDR1 SGHNT, CDR2 YENEEA. Trimming left V 1 base short and J 6 bases short, with 11 bases between. CDR3 size: 14 residues. The CDR3 region is CASSLGLSADTQYF. Written as DNA, the CDR3 is TGTGCCAGCAGCTTAGGTCTATCTGCGGATACGCAGTATTTT.

This chain uses TRBV18 with TRBJ2-2; D possibly corresponds to TRBD2 (5 bases). This CDR3 spans 14 amino acids. V was cut by 0 bases and J by 15 bases, with 17 bases left in between. From germline, CDR1 is KGHSH and CDR2 LQKENI. The CDR3 spells CASSPPDFREKLFF. The CDR3 DNA sequence: TGTGCCAGCTCACCACCTGATTTTAGGGAGAAGTTGTTTTTT.

CDR3 nucleotides: TGTGCCAGCAGCTCCCAGGGCCGAAGGATGAACACTGAAGCTTTCTTT. It translates to CASSSQGRRMNTEAFF. The chain is built from TRBV7-3 and TRBJ1-1; maybe TRBD1 (5 bases). Deletions cut 4 bases from V and 0 bases from J, with 15 bases between. Germline lookup yields CDR1 SGHTA and CDR2 FQGTGA. This CDR3 comprises 16 residues.

This clone was picked up a small number of times. J is TRBJ2-7 and V is TRBV27; TRBD2 agrees at 7 bases. The CDR3 sequence is 15 residues long. CDR1 and CDR2 from the germline V gene are MNHEY and SMNVEV (reference sequence). The junction had 8 bases not matched to a gene; V was cut back by 0 bases and J by 6 bases. The CDR3 sequence is CASSLSGLVFSEQYF. The CDR3 nucleotides read TGTGCCAGCAGTTTATCAGGACTAGTATTTAGCGAGCAGTACTTC.

The rearrangement links TRBV30 to TRBJ2-5; tentative D call: TRBD2 (5 bases). Germline V gene sequence: CDR1 GTSNPN, CDR2 SVGIG (reference sequence). V was trimmed by 8 bases and J by 5 bases, leaving 24 bases between them. The CDR3 length is 15 residues. The CDR3 loop reads CAVTGRAPFLETQYF. DNA of the CDR3: TGTGCCGTCACGGGAAGGGCGCCCTTCCTTGAGACCCAGTACTTC.

The chain couples TRBV3-1 (or the pseudogene TRBV3-2) to TRBJ1-1; D is unclear. The CDR3 sequence is 15 residues long. Trimming took off 4 bases at V and 1 base at J, with 13 bases between the two ends. Germline V CDR1 and CDR2: LGHDT, YNNKEL (reference sequence). The CDR3 spells CASSPTRLGNTEAFF. The CDR3 nucleotides are TGTGCCAGCAGCCCGACCAGACTGGGGAACACTGAAGCTTTCTTT.

This clone was counted a few times. The rearrangement joins TRBV9 to TRBJ1-2, with 10 positions matching TRBD1. Germline V gene lookup returns CDR1 SGDLS and CDR2 YYNGEE. The V segment lost 2 bases and the J segment 10 bases; nucleotides outside the gene matches: 2. This CDR3 has 12 residues. The CDR3 loop reads CASSVGTGDYTF. For the CDR3, the DNA is TGTGCCAGCAGCGTGGGGACAGGGGACTACACCTTC.

The table lists this clone with many counts. The rearrangement joins TRBV7-9 to TRBJ2-7; D ambiguous. The CDR3 sequence is 15 residues long. Trimming left V 5 bases short and J 3 bases short, with 17 bases between. Germline assignment: CDR1 SEHNR and CDR2 FQNEAQ (reference sequence). For the CDR3, the DNA is TGTGCCAGCAGCCCCCCGGGTGCACTCTTCTACGAGCAGTACTTC. Amino acid sequence: CASSPPGALFYEQYF.

This clone was detected only once. This rearrangement joins TRBV6-2 or TRBV6-3 to TRBJ1-5, with D tentatively TRBD1 (6 bases). Trimming removed 6 bases at V and 1 base at J, with 13 bases between. CDR1 is MNHEY and CDR2 is SVGEGT in the germline V gene. The CDR3 contains 15 residues. CDR3 sequence: CASSIQGGSNQPQHF. CDR3 nucleotides: TGTGCCAGCAGCATACAGGGCGGGAGCAATCAGCCCCAGCATTTT.

This clone was found once. The chain employs TRBV9 and TRBJ2-3, with D maybe TRBD1 (5 bases). Germline V gene sequence: CDR1 SGDLS, CDR2 YYNGEE. This CDR3 is built from 16 residues. The V end lost 4 bases, the J end lost 2 bases, and 17 bases lay between the germline ends. CDR3 amino acids: CASSPDTPRPTDTQYF. The CDR3 nucleotides read TGTGCCAGCAGCCCGGACACCCCGAGGCCCACAGATACGCAGTATTTT.

This clone appeared once. The genes are TRBV5-6 and TRBJ1-2, with D perhaps matching TRBD1 (5 bases). The germline V gene encodes CDR1 SGHDT and CDR2 YYEEEE. This CDR3 has 13 amino acids. V was cut by 0 bases and J by 4 bases, with 7 bases left in between. Here the CDR3 DNA reads TGTGCCAGCAGCTTGGGTAGGGGCTATGGCTACACCTTC. Encoded protein: CASSLGRGYGYTF.

The J gene is TRBJ2-2, the V gene TRBV5-1, with 14 bases fitting TRBD2. The germline V gene has CDR1 SGHRS and CDR2 YFSETQ. V was clipped by 4 bases and J by 4 bases; unmatched bases: 12. The CDR3 covers 19 residues. CDR3 sequence reads: CASSIAGTSGRRSTGELFF. The CDR3 nucleotides read TGCGCCAGCAGCATTGCCGGGACTAGCGGGAGAAGGAGCACCGGGGAGCTGTTTTTT.

Only a few counts were recorded for this clone. The rearrangement uses TRBV18 and TRBJ1-1; 8 positions agree with TRBD1. This CDR3 comprises 16 residues. The V segment lost 4 bases and the J segment 1 base; nucleotides outside the gene matches: 8. Germline lookup yields CDR1 KGHSH and CDR2 LQKENI. The CDR3, as DNA: TGTGCCAGCTCACAAGGACAGGGTTTGTGGAACACTGAAGCTTTCTTT. Amino acid sequence: CASSQGQGLWNTEAFF.

The gene calls are TRBV5-1 and TRBJ1-2, with D perhaps TRBD1 (5 bases). The germline V gene encodes CDR1 SGHRS and CDR2 YFSETQ. The germline V and J ends were trimmed by 0 bases and 8 bases, with 11 bases remaining between them. CDR3 length: 13 residues. Written as DNA, the CDR3 is TGCGCCAGCAGCTTGGAAGGACAAACGGGCTACACCTTC. It yields the protein CASSLEGQTGYTF.

This clone was observed a few times. The chain links TRBV2 to TRBJ2-7; 8 bases align to TRBD1. Germline V gene data show CDR1 as SNHLY and CDR2 as FYNNEI. The length of the CDR3 is 15 residues. V lost 4 bases and J lost 0; bases outside the gene matches: 5. For the CDR3, the DNA is TGTGCCAGCAGTGGACAGGGGACGTTCTCCTACGAGCAGTACTTC. This codes for CASSGQGTFSYEQYF. The full variable domain, rest sourced from reference TRBV2 and TRBJ2-7, is EPEVTQTPSHQVTQMGQEVILRCVPISNHLYFYWYRQILGQKVEFLVSFYNNEISEKSEIFDDQFSVERPDGSNFTLKIRSTKLEDSAMYFCASSGQGTFSYEQYFGPGTRLTVT.

This clone appeared a few times. The chain joins TRBV4-1 to TRBJ2-1; TRBD2 might be the D (6 bases). The V end lost 1 base, the J end lost 5 bases, and 12 bases lay between the germline ends. The germline gives CDR1 MGHRA, CDR2 YSYEKL. The CDR3 extends over 15 amino acids. The CDR3 sequence: CASSQGPGLHNEQFF. CDR3 sequence (DNA): TGCGCCAGCAGCCAAGGTCCGGGACTGCACAATGAGCAGTTCTTC.

The V and J genes are TRBV10-3 and TRBJ1-6; 9 nucleotides agree with TRBD1. Germline loops: CDR1 ENHRY, CDR2 SYGVKD. The length of the CDR3 is 14 residues. The ends lost 10 bases at V and 8 bases at J; junction bases unmatched: 9. The DNA of the CDR3 is TGTGCCAGCGACGTCGGACAGGGGCATTCACCCCTCCACTTT. This translates into CASDVGQGHSPLHF.

This chain connects TRBV6-6 to TRBJ1-2; 7 nucleotides line up with TRBD1. The CDR3 totals 14 residues. Germline V gives CDR1 MNHNY, CDR2 SVGAGI (reference sequence). V shed 4 bases, J shed 5 bases, and the junction held 7 bases outside the gene matches. In DNA form, the CDR3 reads TGTGCCAGCAGTTTCCAGACAGGGTCTTATGGCTACACCTTC. Protein sequence: CASSFQTGSYGYTF.

Only a few counts were recorded for this clone. The chain combines TRBV6-5 with TRBJ1-5, with 11 bases aligning to TRBD1. With 4 bases clipped from V and 6 bases from J, the junction kept 5 bases outside the gene matches. CDR1 MNHEY and CDR2 SVGAGI come from the germline V gene. The CDR3 contains 15 residues. The CDR3: CASSSGQGVVQPQHF. CDR3 nucleotide sequence: TGTGCCAGCAGTTCGGGACAGGGGGTGGTTCAGCCCCAGCATTTT.

This sequence joins TRBV28 and TRBJ2-7; tentative D call: TRBD1 (5 bases). The CDR3 is made up of 14 amino acids. From germline, CDR1 is MDHEN and CDR2 SYDVKM. The V end was cut by 4 bases, the J end by 2 bases, with 12 bases between. CDR3 coding DNA: TGTGCCAGCAGTTCCGGCAGGGTGGCCTACGAGCAGTACTTC. As protein: CASSSGRVAYEQYF. The whole variable domain, remainder taken from reference TRBV28 and TRBJ2-7, is DVKVTQSSRYLVKRTGEKVFLECVQDMDHENMFWYRQDPGLGLRLIYFSYDVKMKEKGDIPEGYSVSREKKERFSLILESASTNQTSMYLCASSSGRVAYEQYFGPGTRLTVT.

This chain joins TRBV18 and TRBJ1-2, with TRBD1 matching over 7 bases. J was trimmed by 2 bases and V by 8 bases; bases with no gene match: 5. Germline CDR1 and CDR2: KGHSH and LQKENI. The CDR3 consists of 13 residues. Here the CDR3 DNA reads TGTGCCAGCCGAGAGACAGGGAACTATGGCTACACCTTC. It is translated as CASRETGNYGYTF.